The TCR beta chain described here comes from a study of cytomegalovirus exposure and HLA in healthy donors. Looking at the study overall: The 130 or so validation repertoires used a platform that matched the one used for the approximately 670 first-cohort repertoires, as a later analysis reported. Study-wide points: The classifier reportedly diagnosed cytomegalovirus status with high specificity and sensitivity. A few chains tied to CMV proved CMV antigen-specific in vitro.

Here immunoSEQ multiplex PCR was the method, and the copy in TCRdb shows in-frame clones only, minus some. The data hold approximately 280,000 clones, with roughly 88% observed a single time. The CDR3 totals 14 residues. The J segment lost 7 bases and the V segment lost 5 bases, leaving 9 bases of the junction unmatched. CDR1 is MRHNA and CDR2 is SNTAGT in the germline V gene. Separation from the 666-subject first cohort characterized the roughly 120-subject validation cohort, to which the donors belonged. To note about this clone: No antigen is known for it.

The sequenced sample consisted of PBMCs. The rearrangement joins TRBV6-4 to TRBJ2-7, with 9 bases identical to TRBD2. The clonotype originates from a woman between 18 and 29 years old in good health and CMV-seronegative. CDR3 amino acids: CASSSTAGGREQYF. CDR3 DNA: TGTGCCAGCAGTTCGACAGCGGGAGGTCGGGAGCAGTACTTC.